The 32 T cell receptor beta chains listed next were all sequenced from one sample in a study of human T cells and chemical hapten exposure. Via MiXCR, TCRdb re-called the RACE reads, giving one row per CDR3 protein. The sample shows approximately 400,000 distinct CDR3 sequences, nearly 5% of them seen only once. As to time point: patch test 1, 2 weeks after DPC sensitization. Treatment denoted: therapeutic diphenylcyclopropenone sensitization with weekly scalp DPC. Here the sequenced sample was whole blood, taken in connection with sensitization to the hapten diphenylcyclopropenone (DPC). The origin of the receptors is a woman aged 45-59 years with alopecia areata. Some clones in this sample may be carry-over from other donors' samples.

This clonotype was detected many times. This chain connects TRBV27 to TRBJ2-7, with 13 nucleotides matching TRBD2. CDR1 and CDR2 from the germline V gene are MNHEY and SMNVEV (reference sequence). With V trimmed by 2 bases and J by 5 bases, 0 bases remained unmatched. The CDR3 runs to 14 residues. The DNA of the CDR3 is TGTGCCAGCAGTTTAACTAGCGGGAGGGACGAGCAGTACTTC. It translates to CASSLTSGRDEQYF.

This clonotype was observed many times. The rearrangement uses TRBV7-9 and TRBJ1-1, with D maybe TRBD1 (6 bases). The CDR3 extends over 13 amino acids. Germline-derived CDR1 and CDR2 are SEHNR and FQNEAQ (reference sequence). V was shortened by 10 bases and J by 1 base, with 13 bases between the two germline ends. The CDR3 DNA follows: TGTGCCATTAATGGACAGACGAACACTGAAGCTTTCTTT. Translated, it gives CAINGQTNTEAFF.

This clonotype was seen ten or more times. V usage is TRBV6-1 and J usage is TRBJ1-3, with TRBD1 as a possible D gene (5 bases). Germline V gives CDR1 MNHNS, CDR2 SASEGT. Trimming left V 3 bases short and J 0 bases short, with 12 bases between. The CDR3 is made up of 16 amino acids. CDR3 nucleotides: TGTGCCAGCAGTGATCAGGGTCGGAGCTCTGGAAACACCATATATTTT. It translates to CASSDQGRSSGNTIYF.

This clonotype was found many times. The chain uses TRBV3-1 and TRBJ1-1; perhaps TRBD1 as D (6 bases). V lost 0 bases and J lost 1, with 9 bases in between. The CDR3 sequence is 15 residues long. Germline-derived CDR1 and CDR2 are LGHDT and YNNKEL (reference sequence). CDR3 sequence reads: CASSQDAGANTEAFF. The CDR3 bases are TGTGCCAGCAGCCAAGATGCAGGGGCGAACACTGAAGCTTTCTTT.

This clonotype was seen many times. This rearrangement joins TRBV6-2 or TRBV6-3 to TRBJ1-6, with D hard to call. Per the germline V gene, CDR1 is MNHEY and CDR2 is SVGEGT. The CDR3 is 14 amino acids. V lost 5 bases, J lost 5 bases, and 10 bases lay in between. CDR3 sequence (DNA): TGTGCCAGCAGTAAGCGGGCGGATAATTCACCCCTCCACTTT. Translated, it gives CASSKRADNSPLHF.

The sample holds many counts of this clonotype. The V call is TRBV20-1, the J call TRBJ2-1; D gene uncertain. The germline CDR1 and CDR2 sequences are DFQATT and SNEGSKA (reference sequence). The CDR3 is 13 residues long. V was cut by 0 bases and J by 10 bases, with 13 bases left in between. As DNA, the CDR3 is TGCAGTGCTAGAGATCCCCCTCTGCACGAGCAGTTCTTC. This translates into CSARDPPLHEQFF.

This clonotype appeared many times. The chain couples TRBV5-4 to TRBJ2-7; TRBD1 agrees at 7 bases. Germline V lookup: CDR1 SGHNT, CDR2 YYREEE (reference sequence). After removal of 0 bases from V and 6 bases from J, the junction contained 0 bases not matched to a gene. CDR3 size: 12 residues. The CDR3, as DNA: TGTGCCAGCAGCTTGGGGGACAGCGAGCAGTACTTC. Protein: CASSLGDSEQYF. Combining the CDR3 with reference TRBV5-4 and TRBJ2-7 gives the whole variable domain ETGVTQSPTHLIKTRGQQVTLRCSSQSGHNTVSWYQQALGQGPQFIFQYYREEENGRGNFPPRFSGLQFPNYSSELNVNALELDDSALYLCASSLGDSEQYFGPGTRLTVT.

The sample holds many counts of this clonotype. For the CDR3, the DNA is TGTGCCAGCAGCTCCCCGGGGGGCTCGGACAGGGGTAACGGAGAGACCCAGTACTTC. Translated: CASSSPGGSDRGNGETQYF. The J gene is TRBJ2-5, the V gene TRBV21-1; the table's D call, TRBD1, was not checked against the DNA. TRBV21-1 constitutes a pseudogene. The CDR3 has 19 residues.

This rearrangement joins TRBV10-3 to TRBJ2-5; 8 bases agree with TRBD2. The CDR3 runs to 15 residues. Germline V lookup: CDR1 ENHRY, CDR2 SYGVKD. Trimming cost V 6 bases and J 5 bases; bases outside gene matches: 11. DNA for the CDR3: TGTGCCATCAGACGTACTAGCGGCTCAGGCGAGACCCAGTACTTC. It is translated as CAIRRTSGSGETQYF.

CDR3 bases: TGTGCCAGTACCCTCATAGCGGGTGGCAATGAGCAGTTCTTC. It translates to CASTLIAGGNEQFF. The chain carries TRBV19 and TRBJ2-1; TRBD2 matches 7 bases. This CDR3 is built from 14 residues. J gave up 6 bases and V 7 bases, and 9 bases lay outside the gene matches. CDR1 and CDR2 from the germline V gene are LNHDA and SQIVND (reference sequence).

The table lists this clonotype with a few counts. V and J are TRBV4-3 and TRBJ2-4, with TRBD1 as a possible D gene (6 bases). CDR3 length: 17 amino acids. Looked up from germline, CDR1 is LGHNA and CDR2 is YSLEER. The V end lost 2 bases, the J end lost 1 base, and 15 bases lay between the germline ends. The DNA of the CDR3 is TGCGCCAGCAGCCAAACTTCAGGGGCCCTTGCCAAAAACATTCAGTACTTC. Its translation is CASSQTSGALAKNIQYF.

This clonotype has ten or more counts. DNA for the CDR3: TGTGCCAGCAGTCCCCTCCTAGCGACCGAGGAGACCCAGTACTTC. It specifies CASSPLLATEETQYF. The V and J genes are TRBV12-3 or TRBV12-4 and TRBJ2-5, with D perhaps matching TRBD2 (6 bases). V was cut by 5 bases and J by 5 bases, with 18 bases left in between. The CDR3 contains 15 residues.

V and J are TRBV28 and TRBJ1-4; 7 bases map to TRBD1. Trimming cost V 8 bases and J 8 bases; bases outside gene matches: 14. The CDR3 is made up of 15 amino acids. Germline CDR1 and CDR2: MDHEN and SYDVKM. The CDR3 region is CASLPYRGGGEKLFF. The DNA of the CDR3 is TGTGCCAGCCTACCCTACAGGGGCGGAGGAGAAAAACTGTTTTTT. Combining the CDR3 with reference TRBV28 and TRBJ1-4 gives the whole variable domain DVKVTQSSRYLVKRTGEKVFLECVQDMDHENMFWYRQDPGLGLRLIYFSYDVKMKEKGDIPEGYSVSREKKERFSLILESASTNQTSMYLCASLPYRGGGEKLFFGSGTQLSVL.

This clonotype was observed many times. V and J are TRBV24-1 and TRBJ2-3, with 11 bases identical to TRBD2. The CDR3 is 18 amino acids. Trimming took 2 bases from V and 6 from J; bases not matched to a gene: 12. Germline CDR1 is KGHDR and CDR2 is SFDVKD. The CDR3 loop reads CATSDSTRGLAAADTQYF. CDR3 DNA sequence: TGTGCCACCAGTGATTCTACTCGGGGACTAGCGGCGGCGGATACGCAGTATTTT.

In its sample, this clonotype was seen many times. In DNA form, the CDR3 reads TGCAGCGTTTACAGGGTTGAGAACACTGAAGCTTTCTTT. It translates to CSVYRVENTEAFF. The chain has TRBV29-1 and TRBJ1-1, with D tentatively TRBD1 (6 bases). This CDR3 has 13 amino acids. Germline V lookup: CDR1 SQVTM, CDR2 ANQGSEA. Trimming cost V 5 bases and J 1 base, with 11 bases left between them. The full variable domain, in which reference TRBV29-1 and TRBJ1-1 provide the parts outside the CDR3, is SAVISQKPSRDICQRGTSLTIQCQVDSQVTMMFWYRQQPGQSLTLIATANQGSEATYESGFVIDKFPISRPNLTFSTLTVSNMSPEDSSIYLCSVYRVENTEAFFGQGTRLTVV.

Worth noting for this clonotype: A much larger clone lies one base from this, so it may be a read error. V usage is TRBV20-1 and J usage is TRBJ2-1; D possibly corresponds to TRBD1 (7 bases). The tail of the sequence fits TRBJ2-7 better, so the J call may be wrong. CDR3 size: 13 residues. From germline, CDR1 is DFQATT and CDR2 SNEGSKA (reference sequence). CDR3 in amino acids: CSARGQGGSEQYF. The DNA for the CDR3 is TGCAGTGCTAGAGGACAGGGAGGATCTGAGCAGTACTTC.

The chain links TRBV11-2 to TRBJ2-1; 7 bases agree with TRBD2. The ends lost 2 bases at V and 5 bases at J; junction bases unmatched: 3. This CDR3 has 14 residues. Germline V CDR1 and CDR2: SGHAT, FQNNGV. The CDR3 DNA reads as TGTGCCAGCAGCTTACGGACTAGGAACAATGAGCAGTTCTTC. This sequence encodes CASSLRTRNNEQFF. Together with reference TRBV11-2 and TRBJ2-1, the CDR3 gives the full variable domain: EAGVAQSPRYKIIEKRQSVAFWCNPISGHATLYWYQQILGQGPKLLIQFQNNGVVDDSQLPKDRFSAERLKGVDSTLKIQPAKLEDSAVYLCASSLRTRNNEQFFGPGTRLTVL.

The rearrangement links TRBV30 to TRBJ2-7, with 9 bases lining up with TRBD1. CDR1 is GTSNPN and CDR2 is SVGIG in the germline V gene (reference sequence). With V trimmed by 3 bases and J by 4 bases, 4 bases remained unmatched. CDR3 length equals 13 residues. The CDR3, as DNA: TGTGCCTGGAGCTACGGACAGGGGTACGAGCAGTACTTC. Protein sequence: CAWSYGQGYEQYF.

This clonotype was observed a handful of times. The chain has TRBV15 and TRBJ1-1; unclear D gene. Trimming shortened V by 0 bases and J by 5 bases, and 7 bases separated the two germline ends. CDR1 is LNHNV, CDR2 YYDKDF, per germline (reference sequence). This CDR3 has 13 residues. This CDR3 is CATSREVETEAFF. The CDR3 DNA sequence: TGTGCCACCAGCAGAGAAGTCGAGACTGAAGCTTTCTTT.

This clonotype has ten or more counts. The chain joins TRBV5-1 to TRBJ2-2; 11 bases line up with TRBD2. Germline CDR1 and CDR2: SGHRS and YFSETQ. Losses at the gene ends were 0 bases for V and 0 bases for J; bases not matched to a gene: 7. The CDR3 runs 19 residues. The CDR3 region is CASSLVPTSGGANTGELFF. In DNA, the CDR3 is TGCGCCAGCAGCTTGGTTCCCACTAGCGGGGGAGCGAACACCGGGGAGCTGTTTTTT.

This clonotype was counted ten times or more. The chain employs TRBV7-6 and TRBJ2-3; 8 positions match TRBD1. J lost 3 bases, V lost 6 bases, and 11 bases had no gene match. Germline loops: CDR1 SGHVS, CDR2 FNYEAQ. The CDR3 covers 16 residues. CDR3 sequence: CASSHPVGTGTDTQYF. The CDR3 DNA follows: TGTGCCAGCAGTCACCCCGTCGGGACAGGTACAGATACGCAGTATTTT.

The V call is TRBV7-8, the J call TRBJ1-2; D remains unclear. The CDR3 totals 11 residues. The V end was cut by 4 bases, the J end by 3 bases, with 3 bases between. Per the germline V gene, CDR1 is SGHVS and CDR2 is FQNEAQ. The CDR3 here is CASSSHYGYTF. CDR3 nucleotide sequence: TGTGCCAGCAGCTCACACTATGGCTACACCTTC.

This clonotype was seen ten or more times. DNA of the CDR3: TGCAGCGGGGGACAGTTCAATGGCTACACCTTC. This encodes CSGGQFNGYTF. The chain combines TRBV29-1 with TRBJ1-2; 7 bases align to TRBD1. This CDR3 comprises 11 residues. CDR1 is SQVTM, CDR2 ANQGSEA, per germline. The trim removed 7 bases at V and 6 bases at J, leaving 5 bases unmatched.

This CDR3 reads CASSFRDRGGTGELFF. CDR3 nucleotide sequence: TGTGCCAGCAGTTTCCGGGACAGGGGGGGCACCGGGGAGCTGTTTTTT. The chain uses TRBV27 and TRBJ2-2, with 11 bases identical to TRBD1. The CDR3 consists of 16 residues. With 3 bases clipped from V and 4 bases from J, the junction kept 4 bases outside the gene matches. Germline CDR1 and CDR2: MNHEY and SMNVEV (reference sequence).

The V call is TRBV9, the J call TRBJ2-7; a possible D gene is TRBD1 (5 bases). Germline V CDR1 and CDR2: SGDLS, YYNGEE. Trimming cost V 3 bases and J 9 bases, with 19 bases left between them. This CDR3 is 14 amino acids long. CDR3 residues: CASSGRSDSPLQYF. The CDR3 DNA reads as TGTGCCAGCAGCGGTCGCTCAGACAGTCCGTTGCAGTACTTC.

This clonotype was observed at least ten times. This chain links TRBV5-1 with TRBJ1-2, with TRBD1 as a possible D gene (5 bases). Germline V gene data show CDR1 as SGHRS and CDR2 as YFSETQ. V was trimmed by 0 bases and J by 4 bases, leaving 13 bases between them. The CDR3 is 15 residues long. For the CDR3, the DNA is TGCGCCAGCAGCTTGGAGGGCAGGGCGTTCTATGGCTACACCTTC. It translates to CASSLEGRAFYGYTF.

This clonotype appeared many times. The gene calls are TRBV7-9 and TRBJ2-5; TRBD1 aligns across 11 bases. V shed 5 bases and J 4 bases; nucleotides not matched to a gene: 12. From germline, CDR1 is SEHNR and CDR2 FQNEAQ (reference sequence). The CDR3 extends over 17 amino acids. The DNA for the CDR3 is TGTGCCAGCAGCCTCGCCCTTAGGACAGGGGGCAGAGAGACCCAGTACTTC. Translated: CASSLALRTGGRETQYF.

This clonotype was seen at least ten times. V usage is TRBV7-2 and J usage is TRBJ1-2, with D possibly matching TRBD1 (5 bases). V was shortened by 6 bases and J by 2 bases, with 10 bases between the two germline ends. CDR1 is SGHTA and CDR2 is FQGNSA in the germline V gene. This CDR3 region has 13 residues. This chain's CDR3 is CASSPTVNYGYTF. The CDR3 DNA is TGTGCCAGCAGTCCGACAGTGAACTATGGCTACACCTTC.

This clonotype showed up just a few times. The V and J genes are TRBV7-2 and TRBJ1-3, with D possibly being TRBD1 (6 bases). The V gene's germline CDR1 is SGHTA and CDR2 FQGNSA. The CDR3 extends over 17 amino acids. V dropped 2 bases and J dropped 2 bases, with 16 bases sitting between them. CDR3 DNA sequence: TGTGCCAGCAGCTTACAGACGGGGGGCAGAGCTGGAAACACCATATATTTT. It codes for CASSLQTGGRAGNTIYF. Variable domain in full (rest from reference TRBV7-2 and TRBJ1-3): GAGVSQSPSNKVTEKGKDVELRCDPISGHTALYWYRQSLGQGLEFLIYFQGNSAPDKSGLPSDRFSAERTGGSVSTLTIQRTQQEDSAVYLCASSLQTGGRAGNTIYFGEGSWLTVV.

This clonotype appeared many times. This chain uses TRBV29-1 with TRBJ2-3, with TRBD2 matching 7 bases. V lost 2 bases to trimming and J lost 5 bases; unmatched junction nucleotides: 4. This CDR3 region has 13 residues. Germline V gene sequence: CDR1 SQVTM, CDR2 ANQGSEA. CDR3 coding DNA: TGCAGCGTTGAAACTAGCGTCGGAGATACGCAGTATTTT. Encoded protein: CSVETSVGDTQYF.

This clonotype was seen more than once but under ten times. The CDR3 coding sequence is TGTGCCAGCAGTTTATCCGGGACTAGCGTTGTAGGGCCCTCTTACAATGAGCAGTTCTTC. This sequence encodes CASSLSGTSVVGPSYNEQFF. This chain connects TRBV27 to TRBJ2-1, with TRBD2 matching 10 bases. The CDR3 is 20 residues long. The V and J ends lost 0 bases and 4 bases, in that order; junction bases with no gene match: 15. Germline V gives CDR1 MNHEY, CDR2 SMNVEV (reference sequence).

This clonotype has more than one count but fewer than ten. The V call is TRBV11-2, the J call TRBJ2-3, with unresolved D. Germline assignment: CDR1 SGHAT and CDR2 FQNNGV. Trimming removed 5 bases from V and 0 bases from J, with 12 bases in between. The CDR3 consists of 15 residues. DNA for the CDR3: TGTGCCAGCAGCCCAGGTGCATCCAGCACAGATACGCAGTATTTT. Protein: CASSPGASSTDTQYF.